This T cell receptor (beta chain) appears in the sequencing data of a study of control samples from healthy donors and cancer patients. Data came from immunoSEQ multiplex PCR; TCRdb stores just in-frame clones and leaves some out. The sample has 100,000 to 150,000 clones; about 93% are singletons. From germline, CDR1 is LGHNA and CDR2 YSLEER. CDR3 length: 17 residues. With V trimmed by 0 bases and J by 6 bases, 9 bases remained unmatched. This TCR was recovered from a man aged 18 to 30 in good health. This chain uses TRBV4-3 with TRBJ2-1; 9 bases match TRBD1. The sample consisted of blood. The CDR3 loop reads CASSQDRDRAQGNEQFF. Written as DNA, the CDR3 is TGCGCCAGCAGCCAAGATAGGGACAGGGCCCAGGGCAATGAGCAGTTCTTC.